This T cell receptor beta chain was recovered during a study of OX40 agonist ivuxolimab in advanced cancers. This clone appeared once. Its antigen is currently unknown. Clones were sequenced by immunoSEQ multiplex PCR, and TCRdb holds only the in-frame ones, with some missing. The sample has around 35,000 clones, roughly 84% seen once; the top ten hold about 22%. The CDR3 has 14 residues. Looked up from germline, CDR1 is MNHEY and CDR2 is SMNVEV (reference sequence). The ends were cut back, 3 bases at V and 0 bases at J, with 6 bases in the middle. Study-wide results and limits: Average numbers of expanded clones were greater in CD8+ T cells than in CD4+.

Autoimmune disease history or systemic immunosuppression meant exclusion. This sequence joins TRBV27 and TRBJ1-5, with D unresolved. The sequences come from CD4+ or CD8+ T cells sorted from blood, collected in a trial of the OX40 agonist ivuxolimab. The clonotype comes from an adult with an advanced solid tumor such as melanoma, head and neck, liver or kidney cancer. CDR3 protein: CASSFGYSNQPQHF. In DNA, the CDR3 is TGTGCCAGCAGTTTCGGGTATAGCAATCAGCCCCAGCATTTT.